This T cell receptor (beta chain) was identified during a study of blood T cell repertoires in COVID-19. On the study more broadly: Italy, Spain and the United States were the sources of the convalescent and acute COVID-19 samples.

Germline CDR1 LNHDA, CDR2 SQIVND (reference sequence). V lost 5 bases and J lost 6, with 8 bases in between. The CDR3 totals 12 residues. Under the authors' procedure: How many nucleated cells were present was estimated from reference gene primer amplification. Libraries were prepared by immunoSEQ multiplex PCR; TCRdb keeps only in-frame clonotypes and omits some of them. V and J calls plus clone size are reproduced from that table; the DNA served to infer D and trimming. The sample includes a few hundred thousand clones, roughly 88% of them seen just once. Study members were between roughly 18 and 100 years old and lived in roughly 24 US regions.

Source material: PBMCs or T cells enriched from blood (not recorded which). The rearrangement joins TRBV19 to TRBJ2-1; no firm D call. The receptor's source is a woman aged 40-49 years with acute COVID-19. CDR3 sequence (DNA): TGTGCCAGTAGTTTTGTCCGCAATGAGCAGTTCTTC. This gives the protein CASSFVRNEQFF.